Listed below are T cell receptor beta chains from one sample, sequenced in a study of blood T cell repertoires in COVID-19. This table comes from immunoSEQ multiplex PCR, and its TCRdb copy is limited to in-frame clones, with some not included. Altogether 110,000 to 150,000 clones are present, 85% to 90% being singletons, with the ten largest covering around 11%. The sequencing input was PBMCs or T cells enriched from blood (not recorded which). All receptors come from a man in his 60s who had recovered from COVID-19. Both conserved end residues are part of each CDR3. A D gene is named only where the DNA matches it firmly. For some rows the clone size is stated as once, few or many, or as a class when expanded; others skip it.

j_call d_call clone_size cdr3_length v_call cdr3_aa cdr3_nt
TRBJ2-5 . once 14 TRBV7-2 CASRSTGGQETQYF TGTGCCAGCAGGTCTACCGGGGGTCAAGAGACCCAGTACTTC
TRBJ1-1 . . 14 TRBV5-1 CASSLAIRGTEAFF TGCGCCAGCAGCTTGGCCATCAGGGGTACTGAAGCTTTCTTT
TRBJ2-6 TRBD1 . 17 TRBV2 CASSPGQGATGANVLTF TGTGCCAGCAGCCCGGGACAGGGGGCGACGGGGGCCAACGTCCTGACTTTC
TRBJ1-2 . . 14 TRBV18 CASSQQGGQSGYTF TGTGCCAGCTCACAACAGGGAGGGCAATCGGGCTACACCTTC
TRBJ2-7 . . 11 TRBV12-3/TRBV12-4 CASSLGYEQYF TGTGCCAGCAGTCTCGGCTACGAGCAGTACTTC
TRBJ1-3 . . 15 TRBV30 CAWSLAGDGGNTIYF TGTGCCTGGAGTTTGGCGGGGGACGGTGGAAACACCATATATTTT
TRBJ1-3 . . 13 TRBV28 CASNRIYLNTIYF TGTGCCAGCAACAGAATATACTTAAACACCATATATTTT
TRBJ2-3 . . 16 TRBV19 CASSIDLGTSSYTQYF TGTGCCAGTAGTATAGATCTCGGCACTAGCAGCTATACGCAGTATTTT
TRBJ2-2 . . 13 TRBV19 CASSTGRSGELFF TGTGCCAGTAGTACCGGTCGAAGCGGGGAGCTGTTTTTT
TRBJ1-6 TRBD1 once 14 TRBV28 CASSPDREVSPLHF TGTGCCAGCAGCCCGGACAGGGAAGTGTCACCCCTCCACTTT
TRBJ1-2 . . 14 TRBV5-1 CASSLGEGRYGYTF TGCGCCAGCAGCTTGGGGGAGGGGAGATATGGCTACACCTTC
TRBJ2-3 TRBD2 . 14 TRBV19 CASSISGSTDTQYF TGTGCCAGTAGTATTAGCGGGAGCACAGATACGCAGTATTTT
TRBJ2-2 TRBD2 . 17 TRBV6-4 CASSVLAGGTNTGELFF TGTGCCAGCAGTGTACTAGCGGGAGGCACGAACACCGGGGAGCTGTTTTTT
TRBJ2-6 . . 13 TRBV30 CAWGHSGANVLTF TGTGCCTGGGGCCATTCTGGGGCCAACGTCCTGACTTTC
TRBJ2-2 TRBD2 . 17 TRBV7-3 CASSDLQLAGDTGELFF TGTGCCAGCAGTGACCTACAACTAGCGGGAGACACCGGGGAGCTGTTTTTT
TRBJ2-1 TRBD1 once 16 TRBV5-5 CASSWTGTGMSREQFF TGTGCCAGCAGCTGGACCGGGACAGGGATGTCAAGGGAGCAGTTCTTC
TRBJ2-1 . . 16 TRBV28 CASSLVSSVGYNEQFF TGTGCCAGCAGTTTAGTCTCAAGCGTCGGCTACAATGAGCAGTTCTTC
TRBJ2-6 . few 12 TRBV29-1 CSAESGANVLTF TGCAGCGCTGAATCAGGGGCCAACGTCCTGACTTTC
TRBJ1-1 TRBD1 . 16 TRBV14 CASSQDHRGQSTEAFF TGTGCCAGCAGCCAAGATCACAGGGGGCAGAGTACTGAAGCTTTCTTT
TRBJ1-1 . . 14 TRBV14 CASSQLGVSTEAFF TGTGCCAGCAGCCAACTCGGGGTTTCCACTGAAGCTTTCTTT
TRBJ2-3 TRBD2 . 17 TRBV18 CASSEIQLAGVIGTQYF TGTGCCAGCTCGGAGATTCAACTAGCGGGAGTAATTGGTACGCAGTATTTT
TRBJ2-1 TRBD2 . 15 TRBV27 CASSFLLAGGNEQFF TGTGCCAGCAGTTTCCTCCTAGCGGGCGGGAATGAGCAGTTCTTC
TRBJ2-5 . . 14 TRBV5-4 CASSHMSQRETQYF TGTGCCAGCAGCCACATGTCCCAGAGGGAGACCCAGTACTTC
TRBJ2-2 TRBD2 . 15 TRBV28 CASSLNVGGIGELFF TGTGCCAGCAGTTTAAATGTGGGGGGGATCGGGGAGCTGTTTTTT
TRBJ2-7 TRBD1 . 16 TRBV4-2 CASSRRQGISLGEQYF TGTGCCAGCAGCCGTCGACAGGGGATTTCCCTAGGCGAGCAGTACTTC
TRBJ2-3 TRBD2 . 18 TRBV18 CASSPRLAQRGGTDTQYF TGTGCCAGCTCACCAAGGCTAGCGCAACGGGGGGGCACAGATACGCAGTATTTT
TRBJ1-4 TRBD1 . 15 TRBV28 CASRTPTGSYEKLFF TGTGCCAGCAGGACCCCGACAGGGTCATATGAAAAACTGTTTTTT
TRBJ1-3 TRBD1 . 15 TRBV2 CASSVHRGSGNTIYF TGTGCCAGCAGTGTACACAGGGGCTCTGGAAACACCATATATTTT
TRBJ2-5 TRBD1 . 14 TRBV19 CASRDRGQQETQYF TGTGCCAGTAGGGACAGGGGACAACAAGAGACCCAGTACTTC
TRBJ1-1 . . 13 TRBV18 CASSETMNTEAFF TGTGCCAGCTCAGAGACAATGAACACTGAAGCTTTCTTT
TRBJ2-5 . . 13 TRBV5-1 CASSLDSRETQYF TGCGCCAGCAGCTTGGACAGTAGGGAGACCCAGTACTTC
TRBJ2-5 . . 14 TRBV10-3 CAISESVRQETQYF TGTGCCATCAGTGAGTCGGTGCGGCAAGAGACCCAGTACTTC
TRBJ2-2 . . 15 TRBV6-1 CASSEAGLPTGELFF TGTGCCAGCAGTGAAGCCGGACTACCCACCGGGGAGCTGTTTTTT
TRBJ2-2 . once 14 TRBV27 CASREPRNTGELFF TGTGCCAGCAGAGAGCCGCGAAACACCGGGGAGCTGTTTTTT
TRBJ1-2 . . 14 TRBV6-2/TRBV6-3 CASSPGDINYGYTF TGTGCCAGCAGTCCAGGGGACATTAACTATGGCTACACCTTC
TRBJ2-7 . . 14 TRBV27 CASRWTFDRVEQYF TGTGCCAGCAGGTGGACTTTCGACCGAGTCGAGCAGTACTTC
TRBJ2-7 TRBD1 . 12 TRBV3-1/TRBV3-2 CASSLQGASQYF TGTGCCAGCAGCCTGCAGGGGGCTTCGCAGTACTTC
TRBJ1-2 . . 12 TRBV30 CAWVQGFEGYTF TGTGCCTGGGTGCAGGGTTTCGAAGGCTACACCTTC
TRBJ1-1 TRBD1 . 14 TRBV5-1 CASSQQGANTEAFF TGCGCCAGCAGCCAACAGGGGGCGAACACTGAAGCTTTCTTT
TRBJ2-3 . . 11 TRBV6-5 CASAHRDTQYF TGTGCCAGTGCGCACAGGGATACGCAGTATTTT
TRBJ1-6 TRBD1 . 14 TRBV2 CASTPRGQGSPLHF TGTGCCAGCACCCCTCGAGGACAGGGGTCACCCCTCCACTTT
TRBJ2-5 . . 11 TRBV2 CASSSQETQYF TGTGCCAGCAGTTCACAAGAGACCCAGTACTTC
TRBJ1-2 . . 11 TRBV20-1 CSARRVGGYTF TGCAGTGCTAGGAGGGTCGGCGGCTACACCTTC
TRBJ1-2 . . 12 TRBV3-1/TRBV3-2 CASSQDSVGYTF TGTGCCAGCAGCCAGGACAGCGTTGGCTACACCTTC
TRBJ1-1 . . 13 TRBV5-1 CASSLNRNTEAFF TGCGCCAGCAGCTTAAATAGGAACACTGAAGCTTTCTTT
TRBJ2-7 TRBD2 . 15 TRBV11-3 CASSSRLAGAYEQYF TGTGCCAGCAGCTCCCGGCTAGCGGGGGCCTACGAGCAGTACTTC
TRBJ2-7 . once 16 TRBV6-1 CASSAPDSLSSYEQYF TGTGCCAGCAGTGCCCCGGACAGCTTGAGCTCCTACGAGCAGTACTTC
TRBJ1-3 . . 15 TRBV5-1 CASSLEPVSGNTIYF TGCGCCAGCAGCTTGGAACCAGTATCTGGAAACACCATATATTTT
TRBJ2-1 TRBD2 . 13 TRBV29-1 CSVGGRAYNEQFF TGCAGCGTTGGAGGGAGGGCCTACAATGAGCAGTTCTTC
TRBJ2-2 . . 13 TRBV5-1 CASSLGQSGELFF TGCGCCAGCAGCTTGGGACAATCGGGGGAGCTGTTTTTT
TRBJ1-6 . . 15 TRBV2 CASSQQVSYNSPLHF TGTGCCAGCAGTCAACAGGTCTCCTATAATTCACCCCTCCACTTT
TRBJ2-1 TRBD2 . 18 TRBV27 CASRPFGTSASSYNEQFF TGTGCCAGCAGGCCCTTTGGGACTAGCGCGAGCTCCTACAATGAGCAGTTCTTC